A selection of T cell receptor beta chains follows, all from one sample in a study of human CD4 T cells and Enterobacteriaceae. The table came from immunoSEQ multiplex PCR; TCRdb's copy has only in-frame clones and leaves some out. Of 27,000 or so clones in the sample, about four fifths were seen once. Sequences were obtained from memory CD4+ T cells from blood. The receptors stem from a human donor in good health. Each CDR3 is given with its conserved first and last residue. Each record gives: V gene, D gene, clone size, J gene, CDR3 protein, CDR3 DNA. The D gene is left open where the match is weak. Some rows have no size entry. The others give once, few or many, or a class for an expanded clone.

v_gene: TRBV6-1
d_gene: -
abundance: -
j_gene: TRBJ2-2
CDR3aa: CASSERHLANTGELFF
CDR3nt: TGTGCCAGCAGTGAAAGACACCTAGCGAACACCGGGGAGCTGTTTTTT

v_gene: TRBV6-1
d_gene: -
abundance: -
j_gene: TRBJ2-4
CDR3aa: CASILDWGNIQYF
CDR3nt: TGTGCCAGCATCCTAGACTGGGGAAACATTCAGTACTTC

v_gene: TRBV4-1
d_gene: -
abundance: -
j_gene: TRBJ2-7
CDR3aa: CASSETRAFSSYEQYF
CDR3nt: TGCGCCAGCAGCGAAACTAGGGCTTTTAGCTCCTACGAGCAGTACTTC

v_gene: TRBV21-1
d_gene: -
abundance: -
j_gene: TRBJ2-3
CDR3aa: CASSKERDTGTDTQYF
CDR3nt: TGTGCCAGCAGCAAAGAGCGGGACACAGGCACAGATACGCAGTATTTT

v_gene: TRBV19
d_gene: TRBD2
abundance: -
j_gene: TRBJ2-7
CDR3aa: CAGGEAGYEQYF
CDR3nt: TGTGCCGGGGGGGAGGCCGGCTACGAGCAGTACTTC

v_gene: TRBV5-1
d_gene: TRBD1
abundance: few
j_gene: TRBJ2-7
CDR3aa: CASSLTGGYEQYF
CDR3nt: TGCGCCAGCAGCTTGACAGGGGGCTACGAGCAGTACTTC

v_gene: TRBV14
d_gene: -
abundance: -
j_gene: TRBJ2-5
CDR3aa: CASSQDIPLPGTQYF
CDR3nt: TGTGCCAGCAGCCAAGATATTCCCCTCCCCGGGACCCAGTACTTC

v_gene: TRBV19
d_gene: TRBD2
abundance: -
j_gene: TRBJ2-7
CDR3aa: CASSTQTSGTYEQYF
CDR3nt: TGTGCCAGTAGTACACAGACTAGCGGGACCTACGAGCAGTACTTC

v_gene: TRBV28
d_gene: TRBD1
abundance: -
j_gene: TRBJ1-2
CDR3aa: CASSSPGQISYGYTF
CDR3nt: TGTGCCAGCAGTTCTCCGGGACAGATAAGCTATGGCTACACCTTC

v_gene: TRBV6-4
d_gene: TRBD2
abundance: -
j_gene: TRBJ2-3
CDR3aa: CASSRSGGIDTQYF
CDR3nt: TGTGCCAGCAGCAGAAGCGGGGGCATAGATACGCAGTATTTT

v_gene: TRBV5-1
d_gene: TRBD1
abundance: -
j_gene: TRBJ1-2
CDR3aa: CASSYRGGSGGYTF
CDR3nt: TGCGCCAGCAGCTACCGAGGGGGCTCGGGTGGCTACACCTTC

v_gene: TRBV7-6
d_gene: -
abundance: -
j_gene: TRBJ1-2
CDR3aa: CASSPGVYGYTF
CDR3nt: TGTGCCAGCAGCCCGGGTGTCTATGGCTACACCTTC

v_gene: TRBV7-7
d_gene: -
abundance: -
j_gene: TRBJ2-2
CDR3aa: CASSRGRGQAGELFF
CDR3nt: TGTGCCAGCAGCAGGGGAAGGGGCCAGGCCGGGGAGCTGTTTTTT

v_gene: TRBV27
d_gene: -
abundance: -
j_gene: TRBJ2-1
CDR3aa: CASSSTGVGSSYNEQFF
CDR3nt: TGTGCCAGCAGTTCAACGGGGGTCGGGAGCTCCTACAATGAGCAGTTCTTC

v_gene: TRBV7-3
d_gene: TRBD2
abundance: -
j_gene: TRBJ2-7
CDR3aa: CASALAGGRYEQYF
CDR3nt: TGTGCCAGCGCCCTAGCGGGAGGGAGGTACGAGCAGTACTTC

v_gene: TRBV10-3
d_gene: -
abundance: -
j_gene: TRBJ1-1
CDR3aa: CAISESQDLNTEAFF
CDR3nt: TGTGCCATCAGTGAGTCCCAAGACCTGAACACTGAAGCTTTCTTT

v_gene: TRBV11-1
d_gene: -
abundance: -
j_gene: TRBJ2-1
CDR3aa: CASSLEHLLDNEQFF
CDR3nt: TGTGCCAGCAGCTTAGAACACCTTCTCGACAATGAGCAGTTCTTC

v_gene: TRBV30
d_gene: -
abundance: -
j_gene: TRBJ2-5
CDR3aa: CAWSQFETQYF
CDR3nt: TGTGCCTGGAGCCAGTTTGAGACCCAGTACTTC

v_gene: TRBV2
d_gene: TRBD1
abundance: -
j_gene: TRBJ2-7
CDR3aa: CASRDGTATYEQYF
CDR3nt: TGTGCCAGCAGGGATGGGACAGCCACCTACGAGCAGTACTTC

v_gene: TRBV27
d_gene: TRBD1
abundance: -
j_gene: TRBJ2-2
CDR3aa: CASRRTGAGELFF
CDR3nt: TGTGCCAGCAGGCGGACAGGGGCCGGGGAGCTGTTTTTT

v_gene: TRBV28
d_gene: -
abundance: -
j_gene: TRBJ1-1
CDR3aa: CASSREQGYTEAFF
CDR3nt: TGTGCCAGCAGTCGAGAACAGGGTTACACTGAAGCTTTCTTT

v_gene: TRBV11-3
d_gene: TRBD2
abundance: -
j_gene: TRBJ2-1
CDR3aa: CASTASSGGSNEQFF
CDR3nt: TGTGCCAGCACCGCTAGTAGCGGGGGTAGCAATGAGCAGTTCTTC

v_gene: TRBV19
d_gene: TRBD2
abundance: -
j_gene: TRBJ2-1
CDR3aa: CASTDPGTSGGNEQFF
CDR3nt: TGTGCCAGTACCGATCCCGGGACTAGCGGGGGCAATGAGCAGTTCTTC